One sample yielded the 10 T cell receptor beta chains listed below, sequenced in a study of CD8+CD57+ T cells in acquired aplastic anemia. The patients chosen for sequencing had shown expansion of CD8+CD57+ cells (detected by flow cytometry). The template for TCR beta VDJ and CDR3 sequence profiling was genomic DNA. TCRdb fed the reads into MiXCR, producing one record per CDR3 protein. Of fewer than 200,000 distinct CDR3 sequences in the sample, almost 50% were seen once. The specimen sequenced was sorted CD4+, CD8+, or CD8+CD57+ T cells (not recorded which) from PBMCs. The receptors originated from a human donor with aplastic anemia.

This chain uses TRBV15 with TRBJ2-7; TRBD2 might be the D (7 bases). V lost 1 base, J lost 0 bases, and 13 bases lay in between. The CDR3 totals 16 residues. The germline V gene has CDR1 LNHNV and CDR2 YYDKDF (reference sequence). The CDR3 is CATSRGGGGVSYEQYF. CDR3 nucleotide sequence: TGTGCCACCAGCAGAGGGGGCGGGGGCGTCTCCTACGAGCAGTACTTC. Supplemented by reference TRBV15 and TRBJ2-7, the full variable domain reads DAMVIQNPRYQVTQFGKPVTLSCSQTLNHNVMYWYQQKSSQAPKLLFHYYDKDFNNEADTPDNFQSRRPNTSFCFLDIRSPGLGDTAMYLCATSRGGGGVSYEQYFGPGTRLTVT.

Concerning this clonotype itself: Sequence at one end of the junction differs from germline and may be a read error. V is TRBV7-7 and J is TRBJ2-7; D could derive from TRBD1 or TRBD2 (5 bases each). Per the germline V gene, CDR1 is SSHAT and CDR2 is FNYEAQ (reference sequence). CDR3 length: 14 amino acids. CDR3 bases: TGTGCTAGCAGCTTAGGGGACGGAGCCTACGAGCAGTACTTC. This codes for CASSLGDGAYEQYF.

The chain couples TRBV20-1 to TRBJ2-5; D perhaps matches TRBD2 (7 bases). Germline V gene data show CDR1 as DFQATT and CDR2 as SNEGSKA (reference sequence). The CDR3 has 13 amino acids. Trimming removed 1 base at V and 4 bases at J, with 10 bases between. The chain's CDR3 is CSARVGGGETQYF. The CDR3 nucleotides read TGCAGTGCTAGAGTGGGAGGGGGAGAGACCCAGTACTTC.

The V gene is TRBV24-1, the J gene TRBJ2-1; weak D call: TRBD1 (6 bases). Germline V CDR1 and CDR2: KGHDR, SFDVKD. The CDR3 has 13 amino acids. V gave up 5 bases and J gave up 9 bases, with 13 bases separating them. This CDR3 is CATSVAGASEQFF. CDR3 DNA sequence: TGTGCCACCAGTGTAGCAGGGGCGAGTGAGCAGTTCTTC.

In this sample, this clonotype turned up many times. The chain has TRBV6-1 and TRBJ2-3; maybe TRBD1 (5 bases). With 6 bases removed from V and 5 bases from J, the gap between germline ends came to 21 bases. The CDR3 runs 16 residues. Germline V gene sequence: CDR1 MNHNS, CDR2 SASEGT. The DNA for the CDR3 is TGTGCCAGCAGCACCCCAACCGGACAAAGAGGAGATACGCAGTATTTT. Encoded protein: CASSTPTGQRGDTQYF.

In this sample, this clonotype turned up a few times. This rearrangement joins TRBV19 to TRBJ2-7; 15 bases line up with TRBD2. Trimming at V came to 6 bases and at J to 2 bases, leaving 2 bases not matched to a gene. This CDR3 contains 15 residues. Per germline, CDR1 LNHDA and CDR2 SQIVND (reference sequence). Here the CDR3 DNA reads TGTGCCAGTAGAGGACTAGCGGGGGGGACCTACGAGCAGTACTTC. It yields the protein CASRGLAGGTYEQYF.

There are a few counts of this clonotype. V gene TRBV29-1 combines with J gene TRBJ2-7, with D possibly being TRBD1 (5 bases). The CDR3 length is 12 residues. Germline V gene lookup returns CDR1 SQVTM and CDR2 ANQGSEA. V gave up 6 bases and J gave up 3 bases, with 12 bases separating them. The CDR3 sequence: CSVLTGFYEQYF. The CDR3 nucleotides read TGCAGCGTCCTTACAGGCTTCTACGAGCAGTACTTC.

The chain has TRBV10-1 and TRBJ2-7, with 9 bases that match TRBD1. The CDR3 runs 14 residues. V dropped 7 bases and J dropped 10; count of bases not matched to a gene: 14. From germline, CDR1 is WNHNN and CDR2 SYGVQD (reference sequence). CDR3: CASNGQGRGIDQYF. The CDR3 DNA follows: TGCGCCAGCAACGGACAGGGGCGGGGGATCGATCAGTACTTC.

This clonotype was seen many times. One end of the junction fails to match germline, which may point to a read error. This chain connects TRBV5-6 to TRBJ1-4; D perhaps matches TRBD1 (5 bases). This CDR3 has 13 amino acids. Germline CDR1 reads SGHDT; CDR2 reads YYEEEE. The CDR3, as DNA: TGTGCCAGCAGCTTGGCCGGGACGGAGCCCCCAAATTTT. Translation: CASSLAGTEPPNF.

The table lists this clonotype with many counts. This sequence joins TRBV5-4 and TRBJ1-2; 9 bases line up with TRBD1. Germline CDR1 SGHNT, CDR2 YYREEE (reference sequence). J was trimmed by 6 bases and V by 4 bases; bases with no gene match: 4. This CDR3 is 13 amino acids long. The CDR3 reads CASSGGTGNGYTF. CDR3 DNA sequence: TGTGCCAGCAGCGGTGGGACAGGGAATGGCTACACCTTC.